One sample yielded the 27 T cell receptor beta chains listed below, sequenced in a study of OX40 agonist ivuxolimab in advanced cancers. Generated by immunoSEQ multiplex PCR, the TCRdb table keeps only in-frame clones and is missing some. The sample has about 89,000 clones; just over 90% are singletons. The material sequenced was CD4+ or CD8+ T cells sorted from blood, taken in a trial of the OX40 agonist ivuxolimab. Every receptor here comes from an adult with an advanced solid tumor such as melanoma, head and neck, liver or kidney cancer.

DNA for the CDR3: TGTGCCAGCAGCGCCCCAAGGGGCAGGGAAGAGACCCAGTACTTC. Its protein is CASSAPRGREETQYF. The chain employs TRBV9 and TRBJ2-5; TRBD1 might be the D (5 bases). V gave up 3 bases and J gave up 3 bases, with 15 bases separating them. The CDR3 covers 15 residues. Germline-derived CDR1 and CDR2 are SGDLS and YYNGEE.

The gene calls are TRBV5-8 and TRBJ1-6, with 7 bases identical to TRBD1. V lost 3 bases, J lost 10 bases, and 7 bases stayed unmatched. The germline V gene encodes CDR1 SGHTS and CDR2 YDEGEE. The CDR3 has 14 residues. In DNA, the CDR3 is TGTGCCAGCAGCTCCCCTACAGGGGAATCACCCCTCCACTTT. Residues: CASSSPTGESPLHF.

The chain recombines TRBV27 with TRBJ1-5; no reliable D call. Germline V gene lookup returns CDR1 MNHEY and CDR2 SMNVEV (reference sequence). The CDR3 has 15 amino acids. The germline V and J ends were trimmed by 0 bases and 2 bases, with 8 bases remaining between them. The CDR3 loop reads CASSLSLGGNQPQHF. For the CDR3, the DNA is TGTGCCAGCAGTTTATCTCTGGGTGGCAATCAGCCCCAGCATTTT.

The chain joins TRBV7-2 to TRBJ1-5, with unresolved D. There are 14 residues in the CDR3. The germline CDR1 and CDR2 sequences are SGHTA and FQGNSA. The V gene lost 10 bases and the J gene lost 0 bases, with 13 bases spanning the gap. The DNA for the CDR3 is TGTGCCACCGCCCAGTCGAGTAGCAATCAGCCCCAGCATTTT. It yields the protein CATAQSSSNQPQHF.

V gene TRBV7-2 combines with J gene TRBJ2-2; no clear D gene. Per germline, CDR1 SGHTA and CDR2 FQGNSA. The V and J ends lost 3 bases and 9 bases respectively, with 8 bases between them. CDR3 length equals 12 residues. CDR3 sequence (DNA): TGTGCCAGCAGCTTCACCTACCGGGAGCTGTTTTTT. It specifies CASSFTYRELFF.

V usage is TRBV18 and J usage is TRBJ2-5; weak D call: TRBD1 (6 bases). V lost 4 bases, J lost 5 bases, and 11 bases lay in between. This CDR3 is built from 13 residues. CDR1 and CDR2 from the germline V gene are KGHSH and LQKENI. CDR3 nucleotide sequence: TGTGCCAGCTCACTACAGGGCGGGGAGACCCAGTACTTC. Amino acids: CASSLQGGETQYF. Based on the CDR3 plus reference TRBV18 and TRBJ2-5, the full variable domain is NAGVMQNPRHLVRRRGQEARLRCSPMKGHSHVYWYRQLPEEGLKFMVYLQKENIIDESGMPKERFSAEFPKEGPSILRIQQVVRGDSAAYFCASSLQGGETQYFGPGTRLLVL.

V is TRBV7-2 and J is TRBJ1-2; TRBD1 agrees at 7 bases. Germline CDR1 and CDR2: SGHTA and FQGNSA. J gave up 4 bases and V 6 bases, and 5 bases lay outside the gene matches. This CDR3 has 13 residues. The CDR3 sequence is CASRSTGSYGYTF. The CDR3 DNA reads TGTGCCAGCAGATCGACAGGGTCCTATGGCTACACCTTC.

The chain carries TRBV5-6 and TRBJ2-1, with TRBD2 identical over 7 bases. The length of the CDR3 is 16 residues. Germline values: CDR1 SGHDT, CDR2 YYEEEE. Losses at the gene ends were 0 bases for V and 4 bases for J; bases not matched to a gene: 7. The CDR3 bases are TGTGCCAGCAGCTTGGCCGGAGCGGGGAGATACAATGAGCAGTTCTTC. It translates to CASSLAGAGRYNEQFF. The complete variable domain, with remaining parts taken from reference TRBV5-6 and TRBJ2-1, reads DAGVTQSPTHLIKTRGQQVTLRCSPKSGHDTVSWYQQALGQGPQFIFQYYEEEERQRGNFPDRFSGHQFPNYSSELNVNALLLGDSALYLCASSLAGAGRYNEQFFGPGTRLTVL.

About this clone: This same CDR3 is encoded by further DNA sequences in the sample. The chain joins TRBV6-5 to TRBJ1-1, with D unclear. Germline V gives CDR1 MNHEY, CDR2 SVGAGI. This CDR3 is built from 14 residues. V shed 0 bases and J shed 1 base, with 6 bases lying between them. This chain's CDR3 is CASSYSAGNTEAFF. DNA of the CDR3: TGTGCCAGCAGTTACTCTGCGGGGAACACTGAAGCTTTCTTT.

The genes are TRBV19 and TRBJ1-1; TRBD1 is a possible D gene (5 bases). Trimming pared 1 base from V and 4 bases from J, leaving 19 bases between. The CDR3 spans 17 residues. The V gene's germline CDR1 is LNHDA and CDR2 SQIVND (reference sequence). The CDR3 DNA reads as TGTGCCAGTAGTATAGGCCCCCCTAGCAGCCAGGGCACTGAAGCTTTCTTT. Translating it yields CASSIGPPSSQGTEAFF.

This clone was found a few times. The chain combines TRBV4-3 with TRBJ1-4; 7 nucleotides align to TRBD1. CDR1 LGHNA and CDR2 YSLEER come from the germline V gene. J lost 8 bases, V lost 0 bases, and 9 bases had no gene match. The CDR3 runs 16 residues. The CDR3 spells CASSQDLWGGQEKLFF. Here the CDR3 DNA reads TGCGCCAGCAGCCAAGACTTGTGGGGGGGACAGGAAAAACTGTTTTTT.

The CDR3 sequence: CASIGDDQETQYF. The CDR3 DNA is TGTGCCAGCATTGGGGACGACCAAGAGACCCAGTACTTC. The chain joins TRBV28 to TRBJ2-5; D is tentatively TRBD1 or TRBD2 (5 bases each). Germline V CDR1 and CDR2: MDHEN, SYDVKM. V shed 7 bases and J shed 0 bases, with 9 bases lying between them. The CDR3 is made up of 13 amino acids. Based on the CDR3 plus reference TRBV28 and TRBJ2-5, the full variable domain is DVKVTQSSRYLVKRTGEKVFLECVQDMDHENMFWYRQDPGLGLRLIYFSYDVKMKEKGDIPEGYSVSREKKERFSLILESASTNQTSMYLCASIGDDQETQYFGPGTRLLVL.

The V gene is TRBV6-5, the J gene TRBJ1-1; 7 nucleotides align to TRBD1. The CDR3 length is 13 residues. Germline CDR1 MNHEY, CDR2 SVGAGI. J lost 3 bases, V lost 8 bases, and 6 bases had no gene match. This CDR3 is CASARQGDTEAFF. The CDR3 bases are TGTGCCAGCGCTAGACAGGGTGACACTGAAGCTTTCTTT.

V and J are TRBV28 and TRBJ1-4; D is ambiguous. The V end was cut by 5 bases, the J end by 2 bases, with 18 bases between. The CDR3 contains 17 residues. CDR1 and CDR2 from the germline V gene are MDHEN and SYDVKM. The CDR3, as DNA: TGTGCCAGCAGTCTGATCCCTGGAACAGCTACTAATGAAAAACTGTTTTTT. Translation gives CASSLIPGTATNEKLFF.

Only one count was recorded for this clone. The chain combines TRBV25-1 with TRBJ1-4; possible D gene TRBD1, 6 bases. V was shortened by 4 bases and J by 7 bases, with 16 bases between the two germline ends. Per the germline V gene, CDR1 is MGHDK and CDR2 is SYGVNS. The CDR3 runs 15 residues. The CDR3 coding sequence is TGTGCCAGCAGTGTCGGCGGGGGCCTGGGTGAAAAACTGTTTTTT. This encodes CASSVGGGLGEKLFF.

The chain recombines TRBV18 with TRBJ1-1, with D perhaps TRBD1 (5 bases). The CDR3 length is 14 residues. V was trimmed by 4 bases and J by 2 bases, leaving 11 bases between them. Per the germline V gene, CDR1 is KGHSH and CDR2 is LQKENI. CDR3 sequence: CASSLSGGNTEAFF. The CDR3 coding sequence is TGTGCCAGCTCACTATCGGGGGGTAACACTGAAGCTTTCTTT. The variable domain in full, completed from reference TRBV18 and TRBJ1-1, reads NAGVMQNPRHLVRRRGQEARLRCSPMKGHSHVYWYRQLPEEGLKFMVYLQKENIIDESGMPKERFSAEFPKEGPSILRIQQVVRGDSAAYFCASSLSGGNTEAFFGQGTRLTVV.

The chain is built from TRBV9 and TRBJ2-3, with 7 bases that match TRBD2. Germline loops: CDR1 SGDLS, CDR2 YYNGEE. With V trimmed by 6 bases and J by 2 bases, 12 bases remained unmatched. There are 16 residues in the CDR3. The CDR3 region is CASTEGRALSTDTQYF. The CDR3 nucleotides read TGTGCCAGCACCGAGGGGAGGGCCCTTTCCACAGATACGCAGTATTTT.

V gene TRBV7-2 combines with J gene TRBJ2-3; 10 bases map to TRBD2. CDR1 SGHTA and CDR2 FQGNSA come from the germline V gene. The CDR3 loop spans 17 amino acids. V lost 1 base and J lost 1; bases outside the gene matches: 5. CDR3 protein: CASSLVPSGGGTDTQYF. For the CDR3, the DNA is TGTGCCAGCAGCTTAGTTCCTAGCGGGGGAGGCACAGATACGCAGTATTTT.

The rearrangement uses TRBV19 and TRBJ2-1; the match to TRBD1 covers 10 bases. The germline CDR1 and CDR2 sequences are LNHDA and SQIVND (reference sequence). The CDR3 consists of 17 residues. Trimming at V came to 1 base and at J to 8 bases, leaving 11 bases not matched to a gene. CDR3 residues: CASSIVRGTGAVYEQFF. CDR3 nucleotide sequence: TGTGCCAGTAGTATAGTGAGAGGGACAGGGGCTGTCTATGAGCAGTTCTTC.

This chain uses TRBV19 with TRBJ1-1; maybe TRBD1 (5 bases). Trimming cost V 4 bases and J 7 bases, with 10 bases left between them. Germline lookup yields CDR1 LNHDA and CDR2 SQIVND (reference sequence). The CDR3 length is 12 residues. CDR3 nucleotides: TGTGCCAGTAGTAACCGGGACGGTGAAGCTTTCTTT. Residues: CASSNRDGEAFF.

The V call is TRBV4-3, the J call TRBJ2-3, with D perhaps being TRBD1 or TRBD2 (5 bases each). V lost 6 bases to trimming and J lost 5 bases, with 12 bases between them. Germline CDR1 and CDR2: LGHNA and YSLEER. The CDR3 contains 13 residues. The DNA for the CDR3 is TGCGCCAGCAGACGGCAGGGAGAAGATACGCAGTATTTT. Protein product: CASRRQGEDTQYF.

This chain links TRBV10-3 with TRBJ2-3, with 7 bases lining up with TRBD2. Germline-derived CDR1 and CDR2 are ENHRY and SYGVKD. The CDR3 has 13 residues. V was pared by 6 bases and J by 6 bases, with 6 bases of the junction left unmatched. Here the CDR3 DNA reads TGTGCCATCAGCGCTGGGACTACCGATACGCAGTATTTT. Translation: CAISAGTTDTQYF.

J is TRBJ2-1 and V is TRBV19, with D possibly being TRBD2 (5 bases). Trimming left V 5 bases short and J 8 bases short, with 19 bases between. The CDR3 covers 15 residues. Germline V lookup: CDR1 LNHDA, CDR2 SQIVND (reference sequence). CDR3 region: CASSPFGGGNYEQFF. The CDR3 DNA follows: TGTGCCAGTAGTCCCTTTGGAGGAGGCAATTATGAGCAGTTCTTC.

The count of this clone is one. The V call is TRBV7-9, the J call TRBJ1-1, with 8 bases identical to TRBD1. With 1 base clipped from V and 4 bases from J, the junction kept 2 bases outside the gene matches. The CDR3 is made up of 14 amino acids. Germline V lookup: CDR1 SEHNR, CDR2 FQNEAQ (reference sequence). CDR3 sequence: CASSLGQGSTEAFF. The CDR3 coding sequence is TGTGCCAGCAGCTTAGGACAGGGGAGCACTGAAGCTTTCTTT.

V and J are TRBV18 and TRBJ1-2; 7 positions match TRBD1. The germline V gene has CDR1 KGHSH and CDR2 LQKENI. J lost 2 bases, V lost 5 bases, and 2 bases had no gene match. There are 13 residues in the CDR3. The CDR3 sequence is CASSSTGNYGYTF. The CDR3 coding sequence is TGTGCCAGCTCATCGACAGGGAACTATGGCTACACCTTC.

The genes are TRBV5-6 and TRBJ1-1; the D is unclear. V lost 2 bases and J lost 0, with 8 bases in between. This CDR3 region has 14 residues. The germline V gene encodes CDR1 SGHDT and CDR2 YYEEEE. This CDR3 is CASSFDQMNTEAFF. In DNA form, the CDR3 reads TGTGCCAGCAGCTTCGATCAGATGAACACTGAAGCTTTCTTT.

The chain combines TRBV5-1 with TRBJ2-5; 9 nucleotides align to TRBD2. The germline gives CDR1 SGHRS, CDR2 YFSETQ. The CDR3 totals 17 residues. V shed 4 bases and J 5 bases; nucleotides not matched to a gene: 15. The DNA of the CDR3 is TGCGCCAGCAGCCCGGGGACGACTAGCGGTGCTGGGGAGACCCAGTACTTC. Its protein is CASSPGTTSGAGETQYF.